The 17 T cell receptor beta chains below were found in one sample sequenced in a study of cytomegalovirus exposure and HLA in healthy donors. PCR was performed using 60 Vbeta and 13 Jbeta primers. Using immunoSEQ multiplex PCR, the repertoire was profiled, and TCRdb retains in-frame clones only, with some absent. The sample consists of approximately 150,000 clones, around three fifths of them appearing once. Sequenced input: PBMCs. The receptors were gathered from a male donor in good health and CMV-seronegative.

In its sample, this clone was seen a few times. The chain recombines TRBV2 with TRBJ2-5; D not resolved. The CDR3 loop spans 11 amino acids. Trimming pared 6 bases from V and 1 base from J, leaving 3 bases between. Germline values: CDR1 SNHLY, CDR2 FYNNEI. The CDR3 DNA reads as TGTGCCAGCAGGGCCCAAGAGACCCAGTACTTC. Its protein product is CASRAQETQYF.

This chain uses TRBV7-2 with TRBJ2-1, with 8 positions matching TRBD2. The V gene's germline CDR1 is SGHTA and CDR2 FQGNSA. The ends lost 5 bases at V and 6 bases at J; junction bases unmatched: 9. CDR3 size: 15 residues. CDR3 DNA sequence: TGTGCCAGCAGCGTCCCGGGGGGGCTCATCAATGAGCAGTTCTTC. Translation gives CASSVPGGLINEQFF.

This clone was seen a handful of times. The chain joins TRBV10-3 to TRBJ2-2, with 9 bases fitting TRBD1. This CDR3 is built from 16 residues. In germline, CDR1 is ENHRY, CDR2 SYGVKD. The V and J ends lost 6 bases and 0 bases, in that order; junction bases with no gene match: 5. This chain's CDR3 is CAISDRGVANTGELFF. For the CDR3, the DNA is TGTGCCATCAGCGACAGGGGGGTTGCGAACACCGGGGAGCTGTTTTTT.

Only a few counts were recorded for this clone. The chain couples TRBV7-3 to TRBJ2-3; 9 bases are a match to TRBD2. V dropped 2 bases and J dropped 5; count of bases not matched to a gene: 17. Germline CDR1 and CDR2: SGHTA and FQGTGA. This CDR3 spans 19 amino acids. CDR3 nucleotides: TGTGCCAGCAGCTTAGAGCCCCCGGCCGTTAGCGGGGGAGGAGATACGCAGTATTTT. Translated: CASSLEPPAVSGGGDTQYF.

The chain joins TRBV19 to TRBJ1-2, with 8 bases aligning to TRBD1. The V gene end was trimmed by 5 bases and the J gene end by 4 bases; junction bases not matched to a gene: 12. This CDR3 is 16 amino acids long. Germline lookup yields CDR1 LNHDA and CDR2 SQIVND (reference sequence). The chain's CDR3 is CASSPGQVPLSYGYTF. The CDR3 DNA reads as TGTGCCAGTAGTCCGGGACAGGTTCCTTTAAGCTATGGCTACACCTTC.

This chain uses TRBV7-9 with TRBJ2-7; unclear D gene. Trimming cost V 0 bases and J 8 bases, with 8 bases left between them. The CDR3 covers 12 residues. Germline lookup yields CDR1 SEHNR and CDR2 FQNEAQ (reference sequence). DNA for the CDR3: TGTGCCAGCAGCTTAGCGGCCGAACAGCAGTACTTC. Its translation is CASSLAAEQQYF. Combining the CDR3 with reference TRBV7-9 and TRBJ2-7 gives the whole variable domain DTGVSQNPRHKITKRGQNVTFRCDPISEHNRLYWYRQTLGQGPEFLTYFQNEAQLEKSRLLSDRFSAERPKGSFSTLEIQRTEQGDSAMYLCASSLAAEQQYFGPGTRLTVT.

This sequence joins TRBV9 and TRBJ1-6; no clear D. Germline CDR1 SGDLS, CDR2 YYNGEE. V lost 2 bases and J 10 bases, leaving 13 bases between the germline ends. The CDR3 runs to 14 residues. CDR3 amino acids: CASSVRVGGSPLHF. The CDR3 coding sequence is TGTGCCAGCAGCGTCCGGGTCGGAGGATCACCCCTCCACTTT.

This clone was counted between two and nine times. The chain recombines TRBV27 with TRBJ1-1; D possibly corresponds to TRBD1 (5 bases). The CDR3 has 13 residues. Trimming took off 3 bases at V and 3 bases at J, with 8 bases between the two ends. Germline CDR1 and CDR2: MNHEY and SMNVEV (reference sequence). For the CDR3, the DNA is TGTGCCAGCAGTTTCGGGGGTTACACTGAAGCTTTCTTT. This translates into CASSFGGYTEAFF.

The rearrangement uses TRBV18 and TRBJ1-6; D is undetermined. In germline, CDR1 is KGHSH, CDR2 LQKENI. V was trimmed by 6 bases and J by 8 bases, leaving 5 bases between them. The CDR3 sequence is 11 residues long. The CDR3 coding sequence is TGTGCCAGCTCCGGGGATTCACCCCTCCACTTT. Translating gives CASSGDSPLHF.

This clone was counted only a few times. The rearrangement joins TRBV15 to TRBJ2-1; perhaps TRBD2 as D (5 bases). This CDR3 has 13 residues. The V gene's germline CDR1 is LNHNV and CDR2 YYDKDF (reference sequence). Trimming cost V 8 bases and J 13 bases, with 21 bases left between them. In DNA form, the CDR3 reads TGTGCCACCGGTTCCGGGGTTGTCAAGGACCAGTTCTTC. The encoded protein is CATGSGVVKDQFF. The full variable domain, with the rest looked up from reference TRBV15 and TRBJ2-1, is DAMVIQNPRYQVTQFGKPVTLSCSQTLNHNVMYWYQQKSSQAPKLLFHYYDKDFNNEADTPDNFQSRRPNTSFCFLDIRSPGLGDTAMYLCATGSGVVKDQFFGPGTRLTVL.

The J gene is TRBJ1-3, the V gene TRBV6-1; the match to TRBD1 covers 7 bases. Germline V gene lookup returns CDR1 MNHNS and CDR2 SASEGT. The length of the CDR3 is 14 residues. V dropped 6 bases and J dropped 0; count of bases not matched to a gene: 2. The CDR3 nucleotides read TGTGCCAGCAGCACAGGGGACTCTGGAAACACCATATATTTT. Translated, it gives CASSTGDSGNTIYF.

This clone was seen a few times. This chain links TRBV5-1 with TRBJ2-5, with 7 bases that match TRBD2. The V segment lost 4 bases and the J segment 5 bases; nucleotides outside the gene matches: 11. Germline loops: CDR1 SGHRS, CDR2 YFSETQ. CDR3 length: 15 amino acids. This CDR3 reads CASSPRPNGGETQYF. The CDR3 DNA reads as TGCGCCAGCAGCCCACGACCCAACGGGGGGGAGACCCAGTACTTC.

Only a few counts were recorded for this clone. This rearrangement joins TRBV2 to TRBJ2-7; 7 nucleotides align to TRBD1. The length of the CDR3 is 13 residues. Trimming at V came to 10 bases and at J to 2 bases, leaving 8 bases not matched to a gene. Per germline, CDR1 SNHLY and CDR2 FYNNEI. The CDR3 protein is CATNRDSPYEQYF. The CDR3 DNA reads as TGTGCCACCAACCGGGACAGCCCCTACGAGCAGTACTTC.

The rearrangement joins TRBV7-2 to TRBJ1-4, with TRBD1 as a possible D gene (5 bases). This CDR3 contains 17 residues. V was clipped by 5 bases and J by 5 bases, with 21 bases between them. Germline V gene lookup returns CDR1 SGHTA and CDR2 FQGNSA. The CDR3, as DNA: TGTGCCAGCAGCCCTCGGGCGACAGTCAATTTCAATGAAAAACTGTTTTTT. It specifies CASSPRATVNFNEKLFF.

This clone was observed a few times. The V call is TRBV7-2, the J call TRBJ1-1, with 8 positions matching TRBD1. Per the germline V gene, CDR1 is SGHTA and CDR2 is FQGNSA. This CDR3 has 16 residues. The V gene end was trimmed by 4 bases and the J gene end by 1 base; junction bases not matched to a gene: 8. DNA for the CDR3: TGTGCCAGCAGCTACACCTCCGGGACAGGGAACACTGAAGCTTTCTTT. As protein: CASSYTSGTGNTEAFF.

V usage is TRBV9 and J usage is TRBJ2-7; D ambiguous. The ends were cut back, 4 bases at V and 0 bases at J, with 11 bases in the middle. The CDR3 spans 14 residues. The V gene's germline CDR1 is SGDLS and CDR2 YYNGEE. In DNA form, the CDR3 reads TGTGCCAGCAGCTATTTCCCCGGCTCCTACGAGCAGTACTTC. Its protein is CASSYFPGSYEQYF.

The chain joins TRBV6-1 to TRBJ1-1, with a tentative D call TRBD1 (5 bases). The germline V and J ends were trimmed by 3 bases and 0 bases, with 8 bases remaining between them. The germline V gene has CDR1 MNHNS and CDR2 SASEGT. This CDR3 is built from 14 residues. CDR3 in amino acids: CASSDRALNTEAFF. CDR3 bases: TGTGCCAGCAGTGACAGGGCACTGAACACTGAAGCTTTCTTT.